This T cell receptor (beta chain) was documented in a study of T cell changes during pregnancy in multiple sclerosis. Clones were sequenced by immunoSEQ multiplex PCR, and TCRdb holds only the in-frame ones, with some missing. Among tens of thousands of clones listed, roughly nine tenths were seen once. CDR3 length: 14 residues. Trimming removed 6 bases at V and 5 bases at J, with 16 bases between. The germline V gene encodes CDR1 SNHLY and CDR2 FYNNEI. The sample in question was peripheral blood, obtained in the third trimester of pregnancy. The chain recombines TRBV2 with TRBJ2-5; D is uncertain. The TCR was taken from a female donor in good health, enrolled as a control in a pregnancy study. DNA of the CDR3: TGTGCCAGCAGGCCCCGGCTCCCCGGGGAGACCCAGTACTTC. It is translated as CASRPRLPGETQYF.